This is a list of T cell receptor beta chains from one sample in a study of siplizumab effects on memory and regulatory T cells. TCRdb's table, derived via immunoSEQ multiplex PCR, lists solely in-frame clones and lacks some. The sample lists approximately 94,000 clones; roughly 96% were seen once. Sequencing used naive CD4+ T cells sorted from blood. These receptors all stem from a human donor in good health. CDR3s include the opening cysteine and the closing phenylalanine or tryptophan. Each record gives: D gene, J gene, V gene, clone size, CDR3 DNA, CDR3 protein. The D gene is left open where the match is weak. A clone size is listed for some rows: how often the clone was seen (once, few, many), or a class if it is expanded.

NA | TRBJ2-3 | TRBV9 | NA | TGTGCCAGCAGCGCTGGGGGAAGAAGCACAGATACGCAGTATTTT | CASSAGGRSTDTQYF
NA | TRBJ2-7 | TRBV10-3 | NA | TGTGCCATCAGTGCCTCAGGGGGGCGGTACGAGCAGTACTTC | CAISASGGRYEQYF
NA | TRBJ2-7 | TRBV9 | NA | TGTGCCAGCAGCGCGGGACTCTCCCCCTACGAGCAGTACTTC | CASSAGLSPYEQYF
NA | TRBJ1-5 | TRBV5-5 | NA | TGTGCCAGCAGCTCACAGGGTCTTCAGCCCCAGCATTTT | CASSSQGLQPQHF
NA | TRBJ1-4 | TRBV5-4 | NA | TGTGCCAGCAGCACTGCAACTAATGAAAAACTGTTTTTT | CASSTATNEKLFF
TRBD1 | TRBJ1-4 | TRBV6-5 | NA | TGTGCCAGCAGAAGGACAGGGGAGGGGGAAAAACTGTTTTTT | CASRRTGEGEKLFF
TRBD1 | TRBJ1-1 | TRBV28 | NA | TGTGCCAGCAGTTTGTGGGACAGGCCCGAAGCTTTCTTT | CASSLWDRPEAFF
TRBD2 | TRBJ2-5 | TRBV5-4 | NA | TGTGCCAGCGGTTCTCCAGGACTAGCGGGGGAAGAGACCCAGTACTTC | CASGSPGLAGEETQYF
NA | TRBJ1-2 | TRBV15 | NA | TGTGCCACCAGCAGAGGTGTAATTGGCTATGGCTACACCTTC | CATSRGVIGYGYTF
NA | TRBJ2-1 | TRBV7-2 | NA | TGTGCCAGCAGCTTTATGTCTTCCGCCTCTTATGGTGAGCAGTTCTTC | CASSFMSSASYGEQFF
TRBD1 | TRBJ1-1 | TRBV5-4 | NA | TGTGCCAGCAGCTCGGACAGGGGCACTGAAGCTTTCTTT | CASSSDRGTEAFF
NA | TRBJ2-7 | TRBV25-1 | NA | TGTGCCAGCAGTGCCTATCCCTACGAGCAGTACTTC | CASSAYPYEQYF
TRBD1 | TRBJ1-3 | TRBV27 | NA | TGTGCCAGCCAAAAGACAGGGACGAACACCATATATTTT | CASQKTGTNTIYF
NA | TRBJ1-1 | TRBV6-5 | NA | TGTGCCAGCAATTTTGGTACTGAAGCTTTCTTT | CASNFGTEAFF
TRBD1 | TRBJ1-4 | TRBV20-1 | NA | TGCAGTCCTACGACAGGGGAAAAACTGTTTTTT | CSPTTGEKLFF
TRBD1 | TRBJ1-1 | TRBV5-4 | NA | TGTGCCAGCAGCTTGCGGGGACAGGGCAGGGCTTGGGGCACTGAAGCTTTCTTT | CASSLRGQGRAWGTEAFF
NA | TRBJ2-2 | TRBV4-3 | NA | TGCGCCAGCAGCCAAGATAGGGAGCTGTTTTTT | CASSQDRELFF
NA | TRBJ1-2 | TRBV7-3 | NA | TGTGCCAGCAGCTTAACTTCCCCGCGACGATACCATGGACGTGGTGACTATGGCTACACCTTC | CASSLTSPRRYHGRGDYGYTF
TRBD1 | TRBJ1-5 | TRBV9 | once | TGTGCCAGCAGCCCTGGACAGGGCGGACGCAATCAGCCCCAGCATTTT | CASSPGQGGRNQPQHF
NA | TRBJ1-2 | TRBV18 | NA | TGTGCCAGCTCACCAGGGAAAACACCTAACTATGGCTACACCTTC | CASSPGKTPNYGYTF
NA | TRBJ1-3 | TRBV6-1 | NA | TGTGCCAGCAGTGAAACCTCTCGGTCGGGAAACACCATATATTTT | CASSETSRSGNTIYF
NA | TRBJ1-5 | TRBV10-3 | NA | TGTGCCATCAGTGACCTCCCTCAGGGTAAGCCCCAGCATTTT | CAISDLPQGKPQHF
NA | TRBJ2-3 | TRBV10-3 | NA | TGTGCCATCAGTGAGTCCGGGGGTGGCATTCTCCCGGATACGCAGTATTTT | CAISESGGGILPDTQYF
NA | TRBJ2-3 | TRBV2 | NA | TGTGCCAGCAGCTCCTCATGGAGCGGGAGCACAGATACGCAGTATTTT | CASSSSWSGSTDTQYF
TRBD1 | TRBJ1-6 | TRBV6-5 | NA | TGTGCCAGCAGTCCTTTGGGACAGTCCAATTCACCCCTCCACTTT | CASSPLGQSNSPLHF
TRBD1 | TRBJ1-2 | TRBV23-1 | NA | TGCGCCAGCAGTCGGGACAGGGACTATGGCTACACCTTC | CASSRDRDYGYTF
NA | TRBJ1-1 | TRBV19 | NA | TGTGCCAGTAGTATAGATCTTCGGGCTGTGAACACTGAAGCTTTCTTT | CASSIDLRAVNTEAFF
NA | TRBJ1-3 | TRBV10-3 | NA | TGTGCCATCGGGACGTCTGGAAACACCATATATTTT | CAIGTSGNTIYF
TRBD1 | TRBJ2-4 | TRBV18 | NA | TGTGCCAGCTCACCTCCGGGACAGGGGACAAACATTCAGTACTTC | CASSPPGQGTNIQYF
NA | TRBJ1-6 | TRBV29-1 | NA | TGCAGCGTGCGGACTGCAAGCTCCTATAATTCACCCCTCCACTTT | CSVRTASSYNSPLHF
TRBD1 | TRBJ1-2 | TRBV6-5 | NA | TGTGCCAGCACCCAGACAGGGCTCGGCTATGGCTACACCTTC | CASTQTGLGYGYTF
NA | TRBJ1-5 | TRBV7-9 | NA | TGTGCCAGCAGCTTAGGGGCGGGATCTGCTGATCAGCCCCAGCATTTT | CASSLGAGSADQPQHF
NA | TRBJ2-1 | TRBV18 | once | TGTGCCAGCTCACCACCGAGGTCTCCCCAGGGAGGAGACAATGAGCAGTTCTTC | CASSPPRSPQGGDNEQFF
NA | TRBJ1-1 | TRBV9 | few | TGTGCCAGCAGCGTAGGCGTGACAGAGGAAGCTTTCTTT | CASSVGVTEEAFF
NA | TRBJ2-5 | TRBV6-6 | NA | TGTGCCAGCAGGACGGACGGTGACTGGCAGACCCAGTACTTC | CASRTDGDWQTQYF
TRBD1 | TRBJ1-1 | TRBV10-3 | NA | TGTGCCAGCACCGGGACAGGGAAAGAGACCACTGAAGCTTTCTTT | CASTGTGKETTEAFF
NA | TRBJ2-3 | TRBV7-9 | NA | TGTGCCAGCAGCTTCCCCCCGGCCAGCCTGACAGATACGCAGTATTTT | CASSFPPASLTDTQYF
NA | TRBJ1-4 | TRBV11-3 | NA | TGTGCCAGCAGCTTAGATGGGGAAAAACTGTTTTTT | CASSLDGEKLFF
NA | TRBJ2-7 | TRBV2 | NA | TGTGCCAGCAGTGAGAATGGCCAAGGTCAGCAGTACTTC | CASSENGQGQQYF
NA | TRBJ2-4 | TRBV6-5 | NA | TGTGCCACCAGGACCTTAGCCAAAAACATTCAGTACTTC | CATRTLAKNIQYF
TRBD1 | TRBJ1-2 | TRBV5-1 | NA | TGCGCCAGCAGCTTGGATGTGAACAGGGGAATCAATGGCTACACCTTC | CASSLDVNRGINGYTF
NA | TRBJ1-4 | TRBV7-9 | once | TGTGCCAGCAGCTTATCGGTACAGGGTAGTGAAAAACTGTTTTTT | CASSLSVQGSEKLFF
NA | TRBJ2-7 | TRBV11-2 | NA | TGTGCCAGCAGCTTATCTGACAGCTCCTACGAGCAGTACTTC | CASSLSDSSYEQYF
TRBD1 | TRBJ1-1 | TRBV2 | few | TGTGCCAGCAGAGTTACAGGGGCTGAAGCTTTCTTT | CASRVTGAEAFF
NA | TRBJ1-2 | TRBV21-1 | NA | TGTGCCAGCAGTGGGTCCGGACAGGGGGCTGGTGGCTACACCTTC | CASSGSGQGAGGYTF
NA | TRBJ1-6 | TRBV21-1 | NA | TGTGCCAGCAGCCCTAAGCGGCCGTATTCACCCCTCCACTTT | CASSPKRPYSPLHF
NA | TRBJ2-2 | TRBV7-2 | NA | TGTGCCAGCAGCTTACGGGGGCAGGGCACCGGGGAGCTGTTTTTT | CASSLRGQGTGELFF
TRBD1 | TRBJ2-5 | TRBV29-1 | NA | TGCAGCGCCCTGTCCCGGGACAGGGGTTGGGGCCAAGAGACCCAGTACTTC | CSALSRDRGWGQETQYF
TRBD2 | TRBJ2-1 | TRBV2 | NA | TGTGCCAGCATCGTACTAGCGGCGCCCAATGAGCAGTTCTTC | CASIVLAAPNEQFF
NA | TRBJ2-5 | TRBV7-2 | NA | TGTGCCAGCAGCCCAGACCGGTTTGGGGAGACCCAGTACTTC | CASSPDRFGETQYF
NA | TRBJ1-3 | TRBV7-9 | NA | TGTGCCAGCAGCCTACAGGAAGGAAACACCATATATTTT | CASSLQEGNTIYF
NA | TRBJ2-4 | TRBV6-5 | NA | TGTGCCAGCAGTAGGGACTCCCCAGCCAAAAACATTCAGTACTTC | CASSRDSPAKNIQYF
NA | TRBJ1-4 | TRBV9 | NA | TGTGCCAGCAGCAACCGGGGACGGGGAACAACTAATGAAAAACTGTTTTTT | CASSNRGRGTTNEKLFF
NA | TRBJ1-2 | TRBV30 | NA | TGTGCCTGGAGCCCGGGATCCTATGGCTACACCTTC | CAWSPGSYGYTF
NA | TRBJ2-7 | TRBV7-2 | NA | TGTGCCAGCAGCTTAGGGGACATGATCCTCTACGAGCAGTACTTC | CASSLGDMILYEQYF
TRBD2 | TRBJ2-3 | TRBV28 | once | TGTGCCAGCAGTCTCTCTAGCGGGGGATCCACAGATACGCAGTATTTT | CASSLSSGGSTDTQYF
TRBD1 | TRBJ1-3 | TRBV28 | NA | TGTGCCAGCAGTTTACCTCGGCCAGGGGGTATTGGAAACACCATATATTTT | CASSLPRPGGIGNTIYF
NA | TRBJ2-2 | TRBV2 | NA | TGTGCCAGCGTGGAGTTACAAAACACCGGGGAGCTGTTTTTT | CASVELQNTGELFF
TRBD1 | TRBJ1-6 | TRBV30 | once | TGTGCCTGTAAGGGGGCAGGGAATTCACCCCTCCACTTT | CACKGAGNSPLHF